This T cell receptor beta chain was identified during a study of shared clonotypes between healthy human individuals (dated by TCRdb to 2020 to 2021). About the investigation overall: Two women and a few men aged 18 to 49 years were included in the cohort. For each donor, CD4 naive and CD4 memory were each given three plates, CD8 naive was given two plates, and CD8 memory was given one plate. To estimate repertoire size and how much clonotypes are shared between individuals, the study performed deep sequencing of blood TCR repertoires from about 5 healthy adults. To increase sequencing depth and limit assay-specific biases, different laboratories used diverse techniques to prepare libraries and sequence TCR repertoires. Leukapheresis yielded between about 0.94 and 9 billion PBMCs per donor. What the study reported, not specific to this receptor: Compared with non-shared clonotypes, clonotypes shared by all four sorted-subset donors had higher generation probabilities. Across four donors, 5% to 6% of naive CD4, roughly 3.5% of naive CD8, about 2.3% of memory CD4, and approximately 0.42% of memory CD8 clonotypes were shared. Because the study included a small number of donors, the genetic and exposure-history diversity represented was limited. Sampling was restricted to blood, and TCR repertoires in tissue are likely to differ from TCR repertoires in blood. Naive subsets generally had larger estimated clonotype richness than memory subsets. Pairwise subsampling led to the expectation that sequencing depth would affect the degree of clonotype sharing among donors. Incomplete sequencing was indicated by rarefaction of sorted-subset datasets, despite the large sequencing depth.

Using the deep immunoSEQ assay, TCR CDR3 regions were amplified from genomic DNA by multiplex PCR. Extracted genomic DNA from each cell subset was distributed evenly across all wells of several immunoSEQ 96-well plates, and each plate was treated as a replicate. For sorted subsets, roughly 200 ng genomic DNA, equal to 30,000 to 35,000 T cell genomes, was loaded into each replicate PCR. Purified libraries were quantified with a Qubit 3.0 fluorometer, sized on a Bioanalyzer 2100, and re-quantified with the KAPA Library Quantification kit. Every immunoSEQ 96-well plate was sequenced on a dedicated single-read 150-cycle Illumina NextSeq 550 flow cell. The paper's processing steps were these. Because the immunoSEQ output included only junctional sequences and no quality scores, the filtering could not be the same as the filtering used for full-length reads. To assign V/J genes and CDR3, sequences were annotated using PyIR, a Python wrapper for IgBLAST v1.9, with IMGT germline references. Reads were filtered out if the reads had weak V/J assignments (E-value above 1e-6), no CDR3, stop codons, out-of-frame junctions, or ambiguous translated residues. V3J clonotypes were defined as sequences sharing an identical inferred V gene, J gene, and CDR3 amino acid sequence. Percentage overlap between repertoires was computed as shared unique clonotypes divided by the size of the smaller repertoire. RTK rarefaction, the Chao1 estimator, and Recon v2.1 estimates of unobserved clonotypes were used to assess repertoire richness. Generation probabilities for all TCRbeta clonotypes obtained by the gDNA method from a handful of donors were computed using OLGA. The immuneACCESS repertoire file appears here via TCRdb, limited to in-frame rearrangements. These files lack a portion of the clones; in checked studies, under half of the deficit traces to unresolved V genes, and the cause of the others is not known. The V and J calls and clone size come from that table; D and trimming were worked out from the DNA. The sample has 2,500,000 or so clones on record, roughly 90% of them singletons. Together, the top ten hold around 0.35% of the sample.

Comment on this clone: Its antigen is not yet known. No clone much larger than this one lies a single base away; base qualities are absent.

Donors were healthy HIV-negative adults with no recently reported acute infections or vaccinations. Every donor was a Caucasian adult residing in Nashville, Tennessee, USA. Magnetic negative selection was used to enrich CD4+ T cells, after which naive cells were positively selected on CD45RA and the negative fraction became the memory subset. Blood was collected by leukapheresis, and PBMCs were isolated by Ficoll-Histopaque density gradient centrifugation and then cryopreserved in liquid nitrogen vapor phase. Analytical flow cytometry was used to check the purity and quantity of each magnetically sorted T cell population. From each sorted fraction, genomic DNA was isolated and quantified by UV absorbance on a Nanodrop 2000c. The CDR3 starts with the cysteine, ends with the phenylalanine, and has 15 residues. Left in the record is the CDR3 DNA by itself, 45 bases read in frame from the first base. CDR1 and CDR2, looked up from the germline V gene, are MDHEN and SYDVKM. V lost 2 bases and J lost 1 base; the stretch between them is 9 bases long.

The chain uses TRBV28 and TRBJ2-1, with TRBD2 as a weak D call on 6 bases. Sequenced sample: naive CD4+ T cells from PBMCs. What the cell subset or site label conveys for this sample: CD45RA+ positively selected. The TCR was taken from a man aged 18-30 years in good health. Some clones in this sample may be carry-over from other donors' samples. The CDR3 is CASSLPGGSYNEQFF. Here is the DNA: TGTGCCAGCAGTTTACCCGGGGGATCCTACAATGAGCAGTTCTTC.